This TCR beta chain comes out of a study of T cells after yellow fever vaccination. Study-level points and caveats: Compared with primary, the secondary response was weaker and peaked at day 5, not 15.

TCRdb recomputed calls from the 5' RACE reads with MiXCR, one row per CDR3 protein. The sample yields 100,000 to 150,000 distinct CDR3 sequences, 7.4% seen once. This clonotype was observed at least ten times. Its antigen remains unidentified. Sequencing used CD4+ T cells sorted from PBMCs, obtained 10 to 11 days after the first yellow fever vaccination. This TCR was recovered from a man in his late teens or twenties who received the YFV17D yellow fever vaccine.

CDR3 sequence reads: CASRGTGGDGYTF. The CDR3 DNA is TGTGCCAGCAGGGGTACAGGGGGCGATGGCTACACCTTC. V gene TRBV11-2 combines with J gene TRBJ1-2, with TRBD1 matching 9 bases. Per germline, CDR1 SGHAT and CDR2 FQNNGV. The V and J ends lost 6 bases and 6 bases, in that order; junction bases with no gene match: 5. The CDR3 has 13 residues.